This T cell receptor (beta chain) derives from a study of technical replicates of blood from a handful of donors. This table comes from immunoSEQ multiplex PCR, and its TCRdb copy is limited to in-frame clones, with some not included. The data show around 100,000 clones, roughly 96% seen once. The sample was T cells isolated from PBMCs. The sequence derives from a human donor in good health.

The CDR3 coding sequence is TGTGCCAGTAGTCCCGCCGGGACTAGATACACGACTAGCACAGATACGCAGTATTTT. It specifies CASSPAGTRYTTSTDTQYF. The V gene is TRBV19, the J gene TRBJ2-3, with 8 bases fitting TRBD2. Per the germline V gene, CDR1 is LNHDA and CDR2 is SQIVND (reference sequence). V shed 5 bases, J shed 0 bases, and the junction held 16 bases outside the gene matches. The CDR3 runs 19 residues.